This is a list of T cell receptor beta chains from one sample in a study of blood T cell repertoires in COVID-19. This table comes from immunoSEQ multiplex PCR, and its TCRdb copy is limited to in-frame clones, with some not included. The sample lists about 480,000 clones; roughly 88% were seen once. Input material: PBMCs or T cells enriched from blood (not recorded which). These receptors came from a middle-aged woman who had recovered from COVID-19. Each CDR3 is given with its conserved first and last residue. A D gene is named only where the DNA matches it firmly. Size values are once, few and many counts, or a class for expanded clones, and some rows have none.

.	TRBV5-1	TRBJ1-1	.	TGCGCCAGCAGCTTGGTTGGCTTCGGGACATTTCCGAGAGGCGCTTTCTTT	CASSLVGFGTFPRGAFF
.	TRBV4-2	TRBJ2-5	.	TGTGCCAGCAGCCAAGGTAACACAGAGACCCAGTACTTC	CASSQGNTETQYF
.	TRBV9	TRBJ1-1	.	TGTGCCAGCAGCGTAGGGGGGCACGGCACTGAAGCTTTCTTT	CASSVGGHGTEAFF
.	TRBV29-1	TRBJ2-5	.	TGCAGCGTTAATCGGCAGGGTTTGGAGACCCAGTACTTC	CSVNRQGLETQYF
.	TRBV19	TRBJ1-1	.	TGTGCCAGTAGACAAATGAACACTGAAGCTTTCTTT	CASRQMNTEAFF
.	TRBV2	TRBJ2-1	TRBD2	TGTGCCAGCCCTCCAGCGGGAGGAGGGAATGAGCAGTTCTTC	CASPPAGGGNEQFF
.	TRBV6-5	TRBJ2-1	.	TGTGCCAGCACCCTTCGCTGGGAGTACAATGAGCAGTTCTTC	CASTLRWEYNEQFF
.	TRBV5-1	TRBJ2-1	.	TGCGCCAGCAGCTTGGTTCTAGCTAGCCACAATGAGCAGTTCTTC	CASSLVLASHNEQFF
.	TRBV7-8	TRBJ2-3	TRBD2	TGTGCCAGCAGCCGAGCGGGAGGGGGCACAGATACGCAGTATTTT	CASSRAGGGTDTQYF
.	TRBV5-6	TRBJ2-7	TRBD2	TGTGCCAGCAGCTTGGTCGGGAGGAACTACGAGCAGTACTTC	CASSLVGRNYEQYF
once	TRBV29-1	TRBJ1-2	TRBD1	TGCAGCGTTGGGGACAGGATCTATGGCTACACCTTC	CSVGDRIYGYTF
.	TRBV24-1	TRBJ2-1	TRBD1	TGTGCCACCAGTCCAGGACAGGCCTACAATGAGCAGTTCTTC	CATSPGQAYNEQFF
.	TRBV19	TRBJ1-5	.	TGTGCCAGTAGTATTCTCGGTCAGCCCCAGCATTTT	CASSILGQPQHF
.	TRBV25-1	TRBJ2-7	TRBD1	TGTGCCAGCAGTGTGACAGGGGGCTTCAACGAGCAGTACTTC	CASSVTGGFNEQYF
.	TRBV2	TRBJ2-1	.	TGTGCCAGCACCACAAAGGGAGCGAGGGATGAGCAGTTCTTC	CASTTKGARDEQFF
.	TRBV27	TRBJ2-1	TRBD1	TGTGCCAGCAGTTTAGGGCAGGGGGCCCACAATGAGCAGTTCTTC	CASSLGQGAHNEQFF
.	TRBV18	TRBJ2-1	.	TGTGCCAGCTCACGCGGGCCCGAGGTTGCCGAGCAGTTCTTC	CASSRGPEVAEQFF
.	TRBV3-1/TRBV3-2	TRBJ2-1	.	TGTGCCAGCAGCCACCCAAGATCTCGAGGGAGACTCTCCTACAATGAGCAGTTCTTC	CASSHPRSRGRLSYNEQFF
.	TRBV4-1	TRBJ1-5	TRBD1	TGCGCCAGCAGTACGGACAGGGGGATTCAGCCCCAGCATTTT	CASSTDRGIQPQHF
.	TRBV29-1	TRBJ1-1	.	TGCAGCATCTGGGGGAGGGGAGTAACTGAAGCTTTCTTT	CSIWGRGVTEAFF
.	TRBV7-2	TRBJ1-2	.	TGTGCCAGCAGCTTATCCGGACAGATCGGCTACACCTTC	CASSLSGQIGYTF
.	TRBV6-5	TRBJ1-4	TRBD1	TGTGCCAGCAGGTCCGGGACAGGGACTGAAAAACTGTTTTTT	CASRSGTGTEKLFF
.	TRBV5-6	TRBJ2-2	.	TGTGCCAGCAGCTTGGTCTATAGCGTCGGGGGGGAGCTGTTTTTT	CASSLVYSVGGELFF
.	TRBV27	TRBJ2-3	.	TGTGCCAGCAGTTTATCCGTCGGGGAGACTAGTTCCACAGATACGCAGTATTTT	CASSLSVGETSSTDTQYF
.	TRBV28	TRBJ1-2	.	TGTGCCAGCAGTTATCTAAGAGATGGAGTCGACTACACCTTC	CASSYLRDGVDYTF
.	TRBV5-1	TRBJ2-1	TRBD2	TGCGCCAGCAGTTTTACTAGCGGAGGCTCCTACAATGAGCAGTTCTTC	CASSFTSGGSYNEQFF
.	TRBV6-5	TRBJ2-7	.	TGTGCCAGCGGACAACAAGACAGACCAGCCTACGAGCAGTACTTC	CASGQQDRPAYEQYF
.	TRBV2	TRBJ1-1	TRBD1	TGTGCCAGCAGTGACGGCCCCAGACAGGGGCGGACTGAAGCTTTCTTT	CASSDGPRQGRTEAFF
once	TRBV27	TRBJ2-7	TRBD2	TGTGCCAGCAGCCCAGCGGGACCACCTCTGTCCTACGAGCAGTACTTC	CASSPAGPPLSYEQYF
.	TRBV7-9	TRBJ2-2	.	TGTGCCAGCAGCTTAGCGCCAGCGAACACCGGGGAGCTGTTTTTT	CASSLAPANTGELFF
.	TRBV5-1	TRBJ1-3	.	TGCGCCAGCAGCTTGGTGGCCTCTGGAAACACCATATATTTT	CASSLVASGNTIYF
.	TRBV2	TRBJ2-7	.	TGTGCCAGCAGAAACCGGGAGAGCTCCTACGAGCAGTACTTC	CASRNRESSYEQYF
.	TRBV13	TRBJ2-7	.	TGTGCCAGCAGCTCCCCTACCCACGGCTACGAGCAGTACTTC	CASSSPTHGYEQYF
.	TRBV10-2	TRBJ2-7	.	TGCGCCAGCAGGGACTCTACAGGGTTTAGCGACGAGCAGTACTTC	CASRDSTGFSDEQYF
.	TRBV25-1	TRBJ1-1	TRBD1	TGTGCCAGCAGTGAGCAGGGGGCCGGGAACACTGAAGCTTTCTTT	CASSEQGAGNTEAFF
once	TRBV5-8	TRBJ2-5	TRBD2	TGTGCCAGCAGCCCCGCGGGTCTAGCGGGAGAAGAGACCCAGTACTTC	CASSPAGLAGEETQYF
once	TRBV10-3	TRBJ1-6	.	TGTGCCATCAGTCAGGGGACTAATTCACCCCTCCACTTT	CAISQGTNSPLHF
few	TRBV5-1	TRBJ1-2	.	TGCGCCAGCAGCTTGGAAAACAGATCCTATGGCTACACCTTC	CASSLENRSYGYTF
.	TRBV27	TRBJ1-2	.	TGTGCCAGCAGCCCGGGGGTGCCGAACTATGGCTACACCTTC	CASSPGVPNYGYTF
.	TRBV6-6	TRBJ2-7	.	TGTGCCAGCAGAACGACAGCTTACGAGCAGTACTTC	CASRTTAYEQYF
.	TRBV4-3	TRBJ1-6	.	TGCGCCAGCAGCCAAGATCTCCCAGGGGAAGGGAATTCACCCCTCCACTTT	CASSQDLPGEGNSPLHF
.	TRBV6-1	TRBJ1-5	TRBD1	TGTGCCAGCAGTGAACTCAGGGGGACCAGCAATCAGCCCCAGCATTTT	CASSELRGTSNQPQHF
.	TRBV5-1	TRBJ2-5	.	TGCGCCAGCAGCTTGGCCGGGAAGGAGACCCAGTACTTC	CASSLAGKETQYF
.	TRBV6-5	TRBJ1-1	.	TGTGCCAGCAGTTACTCGGGCAGAATGAACACTGAAGCTTTCTTT	CASSYSGRMNTEAFF
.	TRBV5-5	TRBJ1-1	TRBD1	TGTGCCAGCAGCTTGGGACAGGGGCTGAAAGCTTTCTTT	CASSLGQGLKAFF
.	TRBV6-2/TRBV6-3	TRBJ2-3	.	TGTGCCAGCAGTTTCGGGACTTTGACAGATACGCAGTATTTT	CASSFGTLTDTQYF
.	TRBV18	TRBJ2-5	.	TGTGCCAGCTCACTACAGGTCCAAGAGACCCAGTACTTC	CASSLQVQETQYF
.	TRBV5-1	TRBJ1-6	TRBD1	TGCGCCAGCAGCTTGGTGGGACAGGGACGATTGGACAATTCACCCCTCCACTTT	CASSLVGQGRLDNSPLHF
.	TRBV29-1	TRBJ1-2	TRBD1	TGCAGCGTTGACCCGGGACAGCATTATGGCTACACCTTC	CSVDPGQHYGYTF
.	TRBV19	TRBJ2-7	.	TGTGCCAGTAGTATAACTAGCAGCCCCCTCGAGCAGTACTTC	CASSITSSPLEQYF
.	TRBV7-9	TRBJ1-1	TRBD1	TGTGCCAGCAGCTCTATTATAAAGGGACAGGGGGCCCTCACGACTGAAGCTTTCTTT	CASSSIIKGQGALTTEAFF
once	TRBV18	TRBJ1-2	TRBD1	TGTGCCAGCTCACCAGGACAGGTGGTCGTAGGCTACACCTTC	CASSPGQVVVGYTF
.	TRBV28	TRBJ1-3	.	TGTGCCAGCAGTCCGCCGTGGGGGGGCGTAGACTCTGGAAACACCATATATTTT	CASSPPWGGVDSGNTIYF